This TCR beta chain is from a study of blood T cell repertoires in COVID-19. As for the study in general: The United States, Italy and Spain were the sources of the acute and convalescent COVID-19 samples. T cells, B-cell-depleted T cells, or PBMCs supplied cDNA or gDNA.

Source study methods: For nucleated cells, counts were estimated from reference gene primer amplification. Clones were sequenced by immunoSEQ multiplex PCR, and TCRdb holds only the in-frame ones, with some missing. From that table come the V and J calls and clone size; the DNA was used to work out D and trimming. The table has about 59,000 clones, 70% to 85% seen once. The CDR3 contains 15 residues. CDR1 and CDR2 from the germline V gene are SGDLS and YYNGEE. After removal of 3 bases from V and 9 bases from J, the junction contained 6 bases not matched to a gene. Sequenced: peripheral blood. The receptor was isolated from an elderly man with acute or convalescent COVID-19. The rearrangement uses TRBV9 and TRBJ1-6, with 10 bases lining up with TRBD1. The CDR3: CASSAGQGGSSPLHF. The CDR3 DNA reads as TGTGCCAGCAGCGCAGGACAGGGGGGGAGTTCACCCCTCCACTTT.